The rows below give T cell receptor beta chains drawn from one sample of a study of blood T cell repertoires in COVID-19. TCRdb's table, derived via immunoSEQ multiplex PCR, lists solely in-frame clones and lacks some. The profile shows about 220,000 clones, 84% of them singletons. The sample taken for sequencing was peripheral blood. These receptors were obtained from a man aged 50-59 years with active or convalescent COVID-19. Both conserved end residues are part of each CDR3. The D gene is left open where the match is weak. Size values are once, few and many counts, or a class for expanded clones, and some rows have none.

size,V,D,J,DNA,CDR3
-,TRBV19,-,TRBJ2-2,TGTGCCAGTCTCCGGACTGGGATCGCGAACACCGGGGAGCTGTTTTTT,CASLRTGIANTGELFF
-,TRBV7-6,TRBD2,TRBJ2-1,TGTGCCAGCAGCTTAGGCCCGACAGCGGGGGGGCAGGGTGAGCAGTTCTTC,CASSLGPTAGGQGEQFF
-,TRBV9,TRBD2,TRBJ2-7,TGTGCCAGCAGCACGGGACTAGCGGGAGATCCACACGAGCAGTACTTC,CASSTGLAGDPHEQYF
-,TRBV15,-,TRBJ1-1,TGTGCCACCAGCAGAGATCCAGAAGTGGCCACTGAAGCTTTCTTT,CATSRDPEVATEAFF
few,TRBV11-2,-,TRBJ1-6,TGTGCCAGCAGCCGTTTTGTTAGCTCCTATAATTCACCCCTCCACTTT,CASSRFVSSYNSPLHF
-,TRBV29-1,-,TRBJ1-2,TGCAGCGTTGACTCAGGGTTGGTCGATGGCTACACCTTC,CSVDSGLVDGYTF
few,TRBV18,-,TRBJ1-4,TGTGCCAGCTCACCACTCCGCCTCGGGACAACGAATGAAAAACTGTTTTTT,CASSPLRLGTTNEKLFF
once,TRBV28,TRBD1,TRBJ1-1,TGTGCCAGCCTCCTTACAGGGGGTAGGACTGAAGCTTTCTTT,CASLLTGGRTEAFF
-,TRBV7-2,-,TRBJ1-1,TGTGCCAGCAGCTTTAAAGGGGTGGTCACTGAAGCTTTCTTT,CASSFKGVVTEAFF
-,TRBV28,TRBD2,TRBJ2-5,TGTGCCAGCAGTACCACTAGCGGGGTACAAGAGACCCAGTACTTC,CASSTTSGVQETQYF
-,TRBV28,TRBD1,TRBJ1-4,TGTGCCAGCAGACGCCTTCGGCCCGCGGGACAGGGTGGTGAAAAACTGTTTTTT,CASRRLRPAGQGGEKLFF
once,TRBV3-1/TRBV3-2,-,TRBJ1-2,TGTGCCAGCAGCCAACTGTCGACGGGCTATGGCTACACCTTC,CASSQLSTGYGYTF
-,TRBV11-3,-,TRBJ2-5,TGTGCCAGCAGCTTAGATTCGGAGACCCAGTACTTC,CASSLDSETQYF
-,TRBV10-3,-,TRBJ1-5,TGTGCCACCATCGCAGATTTCAATCAGCCCCAGCATTTT,CATIADFNQPQHF
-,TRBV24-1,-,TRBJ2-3,TGTGCCACCAGTGATACAGGGAAGGGAACAGATACGCAGTATTTT,CATSDTGKGTDTQYF
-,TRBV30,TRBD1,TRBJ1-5,TGTGCCTGGAGTCTCACTCCCCCAGGGGGCCTAAATCAGCCCCAGCATTTT,CAWSLTPPGGLNQPQHF
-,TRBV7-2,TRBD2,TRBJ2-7,TGTGCCAGCAGCTCCCCAACTAGCGGGGGCTTCGAGCAGTACTTC,CASSSPTSGGFEQYF
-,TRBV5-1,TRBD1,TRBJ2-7,TGCGCCAGCAGCGCTCGGACAGGGCTTTCTGACGAGCAGTACTTC,CASSARTGLSDEQYF
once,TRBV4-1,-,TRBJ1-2,TGCGCCAGCAGCCAAGTCGGGAACAGCATAAACTATGGCTACACCTTC,CASSQVGNSINYGYTF
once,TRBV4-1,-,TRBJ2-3,TGCGCCAGCAGCCAAGACTGGAGGGGTGAGCAGTATTTT,CASSQDWRGEQYF
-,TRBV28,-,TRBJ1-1,TGTGCCAGCAGTTCTACCCCGTCGGGGGGCACTGAAGCTTTCTTT,CASSSTPSGGTEAFF
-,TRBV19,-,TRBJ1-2,TGTGCCAGTAGTATCCCCCCGGGACAAGCTAACTATGGCTACACCTTC,CASSIPPGQANYGYTF
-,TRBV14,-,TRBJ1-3,TGTGCCAACTCGGCCGGGGCTGGAAACACCATATATTTT,CANSAGAGNTIYF
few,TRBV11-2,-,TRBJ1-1,TGTGCCAGCACCTGGCAAATGAACACTGAAGCTTTCTTT,CASTWQMNTEAFF
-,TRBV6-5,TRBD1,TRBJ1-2,TGTGCCAGCAGTTCCAGGGGGCGCGAAGGCTACACCTTC,CASSSRGREGYTF
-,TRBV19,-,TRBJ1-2,TGTGCCAGTAGTCCGGGGACACACTATGGCTACACCTTC,CASSPGTHYGYTF
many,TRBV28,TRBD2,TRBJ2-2,TGTGCCAGCAGTTCGGGACTAGCTACCGGGGAGCTGTTTTTT,CASSSGLATGELFF
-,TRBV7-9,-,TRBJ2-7,TGTGCCAGCAGCTTAAACCCCGGGTTATTAGCGAGCTCCTACGAGCAGTACTTC,CASSLNPGLLASSYEQYF
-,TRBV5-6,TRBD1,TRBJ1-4,TGTGCCAGCAGCTCCGGACAGGGCGCAACTAATGAAAAACTGTTTTTT,CASSSGQGATNEKLFF
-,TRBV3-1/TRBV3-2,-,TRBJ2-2,TGTGCCAGCAGCCAATTGTCTAGGGAGCTGTTTTTT,CASSQLSRELFF
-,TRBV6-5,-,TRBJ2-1,TGTGCCAGCAAACCAGGGTGGGGCTACAATGAGCAGTTCTTC,CASKPGWGYNEQFF
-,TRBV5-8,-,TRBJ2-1,TGTGCCAGCAGCCACTCGGAACTGGTTCGGGACAATGAGCAGTTCTTC,CASSHSELVRDNEQFF
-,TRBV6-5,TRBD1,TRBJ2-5,TGTGCCAGCAGTTACAGTTTCGACAGGGGAGAGACCCAGTACTTC,CASSYSFDRGETQYF
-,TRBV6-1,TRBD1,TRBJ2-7,TGTGCCAGCAGTGATGCATACAGGGGGCTCTACGAGCAGTACTTC,CASSDAYRGLYEQYF
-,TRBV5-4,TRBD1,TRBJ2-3,TGTGCCAGCAGCTTCAGGGGGCGCGCAGATACGCAGTATTTT,CASSFRGRADTQYF
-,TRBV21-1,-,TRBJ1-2,TGTGCCAGCAGCCTCATTCGGGGGGACAGGACATCCCCGACTAAATCCTATGGCTACACCTTC,CASSLIRGDRTSPTKSYGYTF
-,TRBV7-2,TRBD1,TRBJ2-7,TGTGCCAGCAGCGGCACCGGGACAGTCTACGAGCAGTACTTC,CASSGTGTVYEQYF
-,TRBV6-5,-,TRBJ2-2,TGTGCCAGCGCTGCCAGGGCCGCCGGGGAGCTGTTTTTT,CASAARAAGELFF
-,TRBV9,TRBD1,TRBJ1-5,TGTGCCAGCAACCCTACGGGGAACAGGGGCCTCAATCAGCCCCAGCATTTT,CASNPTGNRGLNQPQHF
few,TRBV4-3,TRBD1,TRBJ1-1,TGCGCCAGCAGGTACAGGGGGCTAGGGTACACTGAAGCTTTCTTT,CASRYRGLGYTEAFF
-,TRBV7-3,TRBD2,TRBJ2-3,TGTGCCAGCAGCTTAACGCCGACTAGCGGACGCACAGATACGCAGTATTTT,CASSLTPTSGRTDTQYF
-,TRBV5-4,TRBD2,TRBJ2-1,TGTGCCAGCAGCCAGTTAGCGGGATTCTACAATGAGCAGTTCTTC,CASSQLAGFYNEQFF
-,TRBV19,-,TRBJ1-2,TGTGCCAGTAGTACACCAACCCCCACAGGGTATGGAAACTATGGCTACACCTTC,CASSTPTPTGYGNYGYTF
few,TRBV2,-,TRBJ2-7,TGTGCCAGTCGGCCAAGGGACAACTCCTACGAGCAGTACTTC,CASRPRDNSYEQYF
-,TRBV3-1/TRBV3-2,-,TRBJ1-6,TGTGCCAGCAGCCCCCCGCTCGGCAGGTTATATAATTCACCCCTCCACTTT,CASSPPLGRLYNSPLHF
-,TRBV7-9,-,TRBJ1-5,TGTGCCAGCAGCTTAGATATTCAGCCCCAGCATTTT,CASSLDIQPQHF
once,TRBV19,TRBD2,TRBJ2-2,TGTGCCAGTAGTCCCGGGACTAGCGGGGCCGGGGAGCTGTTTTTT,CASSPGTSGAGELFF
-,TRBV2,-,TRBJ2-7,TGTGCCAGCAGGAGCCAGCGGCTCCTCTACGAGCAGTACTTC,CASRSQRLLYEQYF
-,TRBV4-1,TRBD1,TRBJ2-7,TGCGCCAGCAGCGAAACCCCGGGACAGACCTACGAGCAGTACTTC,CASSETPGQTYEQYF
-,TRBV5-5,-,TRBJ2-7,TGTGCCAGCAGCCTGGACGGACACAACTACGAGCAGTACTTC,CASSLDGHNYEQYF
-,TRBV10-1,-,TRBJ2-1,TGCGCCAGCAGGGACTCCCCTCAGTTCTTC,CASRDSPQFF
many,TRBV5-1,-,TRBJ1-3,TGCGCCAGCAGCCCCTCCTGGGCCTCTGGAAACACCATATATTTT,CASSPSWASGNTIYF
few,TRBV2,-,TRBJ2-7,TGTGCCAGCAGTGAGGCAGGGGAGGGATACGAGCAGTACTTC,CASSEAGEGYEQYF
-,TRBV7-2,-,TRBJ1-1,TGTGCCAGCAGCTTAGGGATTTGGGGGCTAAACACTGAAGCTTTCTTT,CASSLGIWGLNTEAFF